The entry below describes one T cell receptor beta chain. V was trimmed by 0 bases and J by 5 bases, leaving 13 bases between them. CDR3 length: 15 residues. Looked up from germline, CDR1 is KGHSH and CDR2 is LQKENI. TCR beta CDR3 regions were amplified from RNA transcripts. Initially, a first-round RT-PCR of the TCR CDR3 employed the HTBI primer set. TCRdb processed the multiplex PCR reads anew with MiXCR; each CDR3 protein has one entry. The repertoire holds around 190,000 distinct CDR3 sequences, with over 15% as singletons. The data originate from a study of T cells in Graves' hyperthyroidism and ophthalmopathy.

This TCR was recovered from a woman in her forties or fifties with Graves' hyperthyroidism. The sequenced sample was blood. The V and J genes are TRBV18 and TRBJ2-5; no firm D call. CDR3 in amino acids: CASSPPTARRETQYF. DNA of the CDR3: TGTGCCAGCTCACCACCTACAGCCCGGCGGGAGACCCAGTACTTC.